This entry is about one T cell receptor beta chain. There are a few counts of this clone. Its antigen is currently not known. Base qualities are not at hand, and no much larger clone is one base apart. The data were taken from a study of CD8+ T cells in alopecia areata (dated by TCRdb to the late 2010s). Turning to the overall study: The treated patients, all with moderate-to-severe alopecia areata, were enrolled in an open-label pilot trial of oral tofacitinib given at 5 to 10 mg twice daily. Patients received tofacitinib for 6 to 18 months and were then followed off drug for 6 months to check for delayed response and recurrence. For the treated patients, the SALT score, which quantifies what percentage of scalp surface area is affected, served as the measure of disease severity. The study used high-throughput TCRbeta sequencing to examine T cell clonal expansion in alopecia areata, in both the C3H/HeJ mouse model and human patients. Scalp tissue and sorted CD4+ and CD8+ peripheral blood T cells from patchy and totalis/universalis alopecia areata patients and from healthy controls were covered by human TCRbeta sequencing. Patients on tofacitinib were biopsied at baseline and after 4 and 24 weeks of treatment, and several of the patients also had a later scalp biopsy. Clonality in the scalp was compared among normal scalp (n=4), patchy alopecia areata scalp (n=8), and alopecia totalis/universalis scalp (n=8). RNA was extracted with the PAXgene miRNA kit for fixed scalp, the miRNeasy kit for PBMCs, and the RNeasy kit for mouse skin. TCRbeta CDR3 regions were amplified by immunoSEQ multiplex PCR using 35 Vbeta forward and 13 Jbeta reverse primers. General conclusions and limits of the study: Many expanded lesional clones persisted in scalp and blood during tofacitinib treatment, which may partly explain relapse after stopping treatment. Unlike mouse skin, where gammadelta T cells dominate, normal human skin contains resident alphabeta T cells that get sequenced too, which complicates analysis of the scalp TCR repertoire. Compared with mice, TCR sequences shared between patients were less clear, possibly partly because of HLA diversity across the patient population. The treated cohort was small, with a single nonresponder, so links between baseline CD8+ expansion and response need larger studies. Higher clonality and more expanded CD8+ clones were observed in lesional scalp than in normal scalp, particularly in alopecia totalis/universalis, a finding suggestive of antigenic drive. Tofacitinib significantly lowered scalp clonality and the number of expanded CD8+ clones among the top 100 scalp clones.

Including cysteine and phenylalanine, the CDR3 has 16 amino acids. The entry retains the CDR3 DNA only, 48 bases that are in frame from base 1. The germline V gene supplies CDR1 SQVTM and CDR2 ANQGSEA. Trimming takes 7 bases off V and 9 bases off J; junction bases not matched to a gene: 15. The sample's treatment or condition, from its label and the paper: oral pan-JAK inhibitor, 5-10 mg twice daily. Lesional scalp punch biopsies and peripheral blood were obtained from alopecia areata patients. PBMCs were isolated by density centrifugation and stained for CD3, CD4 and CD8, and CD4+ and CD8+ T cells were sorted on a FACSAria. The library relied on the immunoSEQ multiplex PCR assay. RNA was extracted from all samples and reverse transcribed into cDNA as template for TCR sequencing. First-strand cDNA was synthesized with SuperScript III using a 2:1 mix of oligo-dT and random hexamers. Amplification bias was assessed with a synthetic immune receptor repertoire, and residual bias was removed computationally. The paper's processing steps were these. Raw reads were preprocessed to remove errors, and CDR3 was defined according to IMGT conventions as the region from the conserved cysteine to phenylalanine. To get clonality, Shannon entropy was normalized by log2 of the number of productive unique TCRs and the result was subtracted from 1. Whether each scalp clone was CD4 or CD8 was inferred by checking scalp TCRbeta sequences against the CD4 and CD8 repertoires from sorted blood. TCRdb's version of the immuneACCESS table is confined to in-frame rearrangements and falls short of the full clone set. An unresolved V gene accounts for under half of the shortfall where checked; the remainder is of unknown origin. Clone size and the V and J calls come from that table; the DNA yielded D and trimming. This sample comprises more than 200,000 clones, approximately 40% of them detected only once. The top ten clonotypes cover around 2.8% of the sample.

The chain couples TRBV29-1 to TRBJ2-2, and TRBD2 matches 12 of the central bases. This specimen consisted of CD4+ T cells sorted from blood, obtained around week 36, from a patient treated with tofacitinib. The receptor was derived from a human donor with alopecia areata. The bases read TGCAGCGCACTGAAACCGGGACTAGCGGGTCTAAGGGAGCTGTTTTTT. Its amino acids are CSALKPGLAGLRELFF.